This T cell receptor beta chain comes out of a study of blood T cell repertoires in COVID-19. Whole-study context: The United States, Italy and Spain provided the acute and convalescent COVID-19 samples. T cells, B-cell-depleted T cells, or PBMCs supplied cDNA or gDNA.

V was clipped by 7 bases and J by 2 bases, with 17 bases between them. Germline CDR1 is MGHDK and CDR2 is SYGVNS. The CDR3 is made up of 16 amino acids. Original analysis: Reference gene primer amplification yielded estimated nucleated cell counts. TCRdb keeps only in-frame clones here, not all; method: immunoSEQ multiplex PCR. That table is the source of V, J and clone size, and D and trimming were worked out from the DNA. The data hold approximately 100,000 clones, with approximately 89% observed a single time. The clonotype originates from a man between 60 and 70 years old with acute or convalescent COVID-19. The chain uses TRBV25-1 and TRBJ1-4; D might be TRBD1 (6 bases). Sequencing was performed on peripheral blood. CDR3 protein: CASTPTTGITNEKLFF. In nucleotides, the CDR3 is TGTGCCAGCACTCCTACCACAGGGATCACTAATGAAAAACTGTTTTTT.